A single sample gave rise to the 19 T cell receptor beta chains below, sequenced in a study of CD8+ T cells in alopecia areata. Sequencing templates came from extracted RNA that was reverse transcribed into cDNA. Libraries were prepared by immunoSEQ multiplex PCR; TCRdb keeps only in-frame clonotypes and omits some of them. The sample shows under 300,000 clones, roughly two thirds of them seen only once. Specimen: CD4+ T cells sorted from blood, collected at week 0. The receptors were sampled from a human donor with alopecia areata.

The chain couples TRBV7-9 to TRBJ1-1, with D unresolved. The germline V and J ends were trimmed by 5 bases and 11 bases, with 15 bases remaining between them. The CDR3 is made up of 12 amino acids. Germline assignment: CDR1 SEHNR and CDR2 FQNEAQ (reference sequence). Written as DNA, the CDR3 is TGTGCCAGCAGCGCCACCCTCCTTCTGGCTTTCTTT. Its translation: CASSATLLLAFF.

Regarding this clone: Other nucleotide sequences from this sample produce the same CDR3. The rearrangement uses TRBV6-6 and TRBJ2-5, with a tentative D call TRBD2 (5 bases). Trimming took 6 bases from V and 0 from J, leaving 8 bases between them. CDR1 MNHNY and CDR2 SVGAGI come from the germline V gene (reference sequence). The length of the CDR3 is 13 residues. CDR3 residues: CASSQDYQETQYF. CDR3 nucleotides: TGTGCCAGCAGCCAGGACTACCAAGAGACCCAGTACTTC.

This chain uses TRBV30 with TRBJ1-4; D is perhaps TRBD1 (6 bases). V was trimmed by 2 bases and J by 8 bases, leaving 9 bases between them. CDR1 GTSNPN and CDR2 SVGIG come from the germline V gene (reference sequence). The CDR3 extends over 12 amino acids. The CDR3 protein is CAWSTGLEKLFF. In DNA form, the CDR3 reads TGTGCCTGGAGTACAGGGTTGGAAAAACTGTTTTTT.

The genes are TRBV30 and TRBJ1-2; D unresolved. Germline V gives CDR1 GTSNPN, CDR2 SVGIG (reference sequence). The CDR3 has 13 amino acids. V was cut by 0 bases and J by 0 bases, with 5 bases left in between. CDR3 nucleotide sequence: TGTGCCTGGAGTGTACTGACTAACTATGGCTACACCTTC. Its translation is CAWSVLTNYGYTF.

The rearrangement uses TRBV25-1 and TRBJ1-2; no firm D call. Looked up from germline, CDR1 is MGHDK and CDR2 is SYGVNS. This CDR3 has 15 residues. Between the trimmed V and J ends, which lost 4 bases and 0 bases, there was a span of 12 bases. CDR3: CASSGTPGTNYGYTF. CDR3 DNA: TGTGCCAGCAGTGGCACTCCGGGAACTAACTATGGCTACACCTTC.

The chain uses TRBV7-9 and TRBJ2-5, with D unclear. The CDR3 loop spans 12 amino acids. V lost 0 bases and J lost 5, with 4 bases in between. Germline CDR1 SEHNR, CDR2 FQNEAQ (reference sequence). In DNA form, the CDR3 reads TGTGCCAGCAGCTTAGCGAGGGAGACCCAGTACTTC. Translation: CASSLARETQYF.

The chain couples TRBV30 to TRBJ1-1; D not certain. Germline CDR1 reads GTSNPN; CDR2 reads SVGIG (reference sequence). There are 15 residues in the CDR3. V was trimmed by 2 bases and J by 0 bases, leaving 13 bases between them. The CDR3 sequence: CAWSKAGKLNTEAFF. The CDR3 DNA sequence: TGTGCCTGGAGTAAGGCAGGAAAACTGAACACTGAAGCTTTCTTT.

The rearrangement uses TRBV9 and TRBJ2-6; tentatively, D is TRBD1 or TRBD2 (5 bases each). The CDR3 runs to 17 residues. The germline V and J ends were trimmed by 0 bases and 1 base, with 11 bases remaining between them. Germline V gene lookup returns CDR1 SGDLS and CDR2 YYNGEE. CDR3 region: CASSVGGPLSGANVLTF. The CDR3 DNA sequence: TGTGCCAGCAGCGTAGGGGGACCCCTATCTGGGGCCAACGTCCTGACTTTC.

This clone was seen once. The genes are TRBV29-1 and TRBJ2-3; the D gene could be TRBD1 or TRBD2 (5 bases each). This CDR3 region has 13 residues. Germline CDR1 and CDR2: SQVTM and ANQGSEA. V was cut by 7 bases and J by 2 bases, with 13 bases left in between. The CDR3, as DNA: TGCAGCGCCCTAGGGGACGCCACAGATACGCAGTATTTT. Protein: CSALGDATDTQYF.

The chain uses TRBV30 and TRBJ1-5; TRBD1 is a possible D gene (6 bases). This CDR3 region has 14 residues. V lost 2 bases, J lost 5 bases, and 13 bases lay in between. The germline CDR1 and CDR2 sequences are GTSNPN and SVGIG (reference sequence). CDR3 sequence: CAWSPTRGDQPQHF. CDR3 in DNA: TGTGCCTGGAGTCCCACAAGGGGGGATCAGCCCCAGCATTTT.

The rearrangement joins TRBV5-6 to TRBJ2-5; possible D gene TRBD1, 6 bases. The V end lost 4 bases, the J end lost 5 bases, and 15 bases lay between the germline ends. This CDR3 is 14 amino acids long. Germline CDR1 SGHDT, CDR2 YYEEEE. The chain's CDR3 is CASSRTALGETQYF. CDR3 coding DNA: TGTGCCAGCAGCAGGACAGCTCTGGGCGAGACCCAGTACTTC.

J is TRBJ1-5 and V is TRBV7-2, with unresolved D. From germline, CDR1 is SGHTA and CDR2 FQGNSA. Between the trimmed V and J ends, which lost 2 bases and 0 bases, there was a span of 2 bases. CDR3 length: 13 amino acids. In nucleotides, the CDR3 is TGTGCCAGCAGCTTAAATAGCAATCAGCCCCAGCATTTT. Its translation is CASSLNSNQPQHF.

V gene TRBV30 combines with J gene TRBJ2-7; 8 positions match TRBD1. The V and J ends lost 2 bases and 3 bases, in that order; junction bases with no gene match: 6. Germline assignment: CDR1 GTSNPN and CDR2 SVGIG (reference sequence). The CDR3 has 14 amino acids. The CDR3 here is CAWSPGTGFYEQYF. The CDR3 region has the DNA TGTGCCTGGAGTCCGGGGACAGGTTTCTACGAGCAGTACTTC.

The rearrangement links TRBV15 to TRBJ2-7; D is possibly TRBD2 (5 bases). This CDR3 spans 18 amino acids. Germline V gene sequence: CDR1 LNHNV, CDR2 YYDKDF (reference sequence). Trimming removed 0 bases at V and 2 bases at J, with 20 bases between. CDR3: CATSRDRWTKGEAYEQYF. The CDR3 region has the DNA TGTGCCACCAGCAGAGATCGATGGACGAAGGGAGAGGCCTACGAGCAGTACTTC. Using reference TRBV15 and TRBJ2-7 for the parts outside the CDR3, the full variable domain is DAMVIQNPRYQVTQFGKPVTLSCSQTLNHNVMYWYQQKSSQAPKLLFHYYDKDFNNEADTPDNFQSRRPNTSFCFLDIRSPGLGDTAMYLCATSRDRWTKGEAYEQYFGPGTRLTVT.

The count of this clone is one. The rearrangement links TRBV7-8 to TRBJ2-7; D unresolved. V was shortened by 1 base and J by 2 bases, with 6 bases between the two germline ends. The CDR3 has 13 residues. The germline V gene has CDR1 SGHVS and CDR2 FQNEAQ. CDR3 in DNA: TGTGCCAGCAGCTTAGGGACCGCCTACGAGCAGTACTTC. Translated: CASSLGTAYEQYF.

This clone was observed a few times. The J gene is TRBJ1-2, the V gene TRBV9; D uncertain. The V end lost 3 bases, the J end lost 2 bases, and 5 bases lay between the germline ends. Germline assignment: CDR1 SGDLS and CDR2 YYNGEE. CDR3 size: 12 residues. The CDR3 coding sequence is TGTGCCAGCAGCGCCGACAACTATGGCTACACCTTC. As protein: CASSADNYGYTF.

The V call is TRBV30, the J call TRBJ1-2, with D perhaps matching TRBD1 (6 bases). V lost 0 bases and J lost 8, with 16 bases in between. Germline V gene lookup returns CDR1 GTSNPN and CDR2 SVGIG (reference sequence). The CDR3 has 14 amino acids. Here the CDR3 DNA reads TGTGCCTGGAGTGTAAGGGGGGCGTCCTACGGCTACACCTTC. This encodes CAWSVRGASYGYTF.

This chain joins TRBV5-1 and TRBJ2-7; TRBD1 matches 7 bases. In germline, CDR1 is SGHRS, CDR2 YFSETQ. With V trimmed by 4 bases and J by 7 bases, 11 bases remained unmatched. The CDR3 runs 14 residues. This CDR3 reads CASSPDRPRREQYF. CDR3 nucleotides: TGCGCCAGCAGCCCGGACAGGCCACGTCGGGAGCAGTACTTC.

The chain employs TRBV6-6 and TRBJ1-2, with 7 bases matching TRBD1. This CDR3 region has 14 residues. Germline CDR1 MNHNY, CDR2 SVGAGI (reference sequence). Unmatched junction bases numbered 5, after V lost 0 bases and J lost 7 bases. The CDR3 region is CASSYSGTVAGYTF. CDR3 nucleotides: TGTGCCAGCAGTTACTCGGGGACAGTTGCTGGCTACACCTTC.